This T cell receptor beta chain was found in a study of T cells after yellow fever vaccination (dated by TCRdb to the late 2010s). About the study as a whole: The SMART-Seq v4 Ultra Low Input RNA kit was used to prepare libraries from fractions with low cell numbers. Blood samples were taken at several timepoints before and after primary and secondary immunization, and bulk PBMC replicates and cell subsets were isolated. The cohort comprised two healthy male donors, one aged 18 to 30 and one aged 30 to 40 years. To track T-cell clones before and after primary and booster YFV17D yellow fever vaccination, bulk TCR alpha and beta repertoires were sequenced longitudinally. The paper's findings and limits, for the study overall: Compared with the primary T-cell response, the secondary T-cell response was faster but weaker, reaching its peak on day 5 rather than on day 15. A small share of clonotypes was detected in both CD4 and CD8 compartments, with the overlap likely arising from convergent recombination. Most clones expanded after primary vaccination were re-detected after the booster (about 95% of CD4 and about nine tenths of CD8), suggesting broad memory maintenance. The study included only two donors, which limits how far the findings can be generalized. Because abundant contaminating clonotypes from the bulk population could be contained in FACS-sorted repertoires, computational filtering was required.

The sample's treatment or condition label is to be understood as: live attenuated yellow fever vaccine strain. PBMCs were isolated from peripheral blood using a standard Ficoll-Paque protocol. Dynabeads CD4 and CD8 positive selection kits were used to isolate the CD4 and CD8 T-cell fractions. TriZol was used to extract RNA from bulk PBMCs, from CD4 and CD8 fractions, and from dextramer-positive and dextramer-negative fractions. This clonotype was recorded at least ten times. This clone's antigen is unknown. No base quality information exists; no much larger clone differs at one position. Sequenced on an Illumina NovaSeq 6000. Synthesis of TCR cDNA relied on 5'RACE template switching, a step that introduced a universal primer site along with unique molecular identifiers. Priming for cDNA synthesis came from both the TCR alpha and TCR beta constant segments. Library amplification involved two PCR steps, and the second step added sample barcodes and sequencing adapters. Libraries were sequenced on Illumina HiSeq 2500 (2x100 bp) or NovaSeq (2x150 bp). Under the source paper's analysis protocol: MIGEC was used to demultiplex reads and collapse the reads into UMI consensus sequences, and MiXCR was used for V(D)J alignment. Clonotypes responding to the vaccine were identified with edgeR on replicate PBMC samples, with the criteria of FDR below 0.01 and a log2 fold change above 5 up to day 15. Bulk clonotypes were assigned CD4 or CD8 identity according to which sequenced CD4 or CD8 repertoire held them at higher abundance. TCRdb cleaned the public reads at Q25 with fastp, built clones with MiXCR and kept in-frame beta chains. All rows with the same CDR3 protein become a single entry with the most common DNA and genes. These V and J calls derive from TCRdb rather than the authors' analysis. The sample table shows some 340,000 distinct CDR3 sequences, and approximately 12% are seen once. Jointly, the top ten make up 2.5% to 4% of the sample.

The junction carries 6 bases between V and J, which are trimmed by 0 bases and 6 bases respectively. Taken from cysteine to phenylalanine, the CDR3 has 13 residues. Only CDR3 DNA is held: 39 bases, read in frame from base 1. Taken from the germline V gene (reference sequence), the CDR1 and CDR2 loops are DFQATT and SNEGSKA. Specimen: CD4+ T cells sorted from PBMCs, collected 45 days after the yellow fever booster vaccination. This clonotype was sampled from a man between 18 and 35 years old who received the YFV17D yellow fever vaccine. The chain was built from TRBV20-1 and TRBJ1-6, with TRBD1 as a weak D call on 6 bases. This receptor has the CDR3 CSARDRGNSPLHF. The nucleotide sequence reads TGCAGTGCTAGAGACAGGGGTAATTCACCCCTCCACTTT.